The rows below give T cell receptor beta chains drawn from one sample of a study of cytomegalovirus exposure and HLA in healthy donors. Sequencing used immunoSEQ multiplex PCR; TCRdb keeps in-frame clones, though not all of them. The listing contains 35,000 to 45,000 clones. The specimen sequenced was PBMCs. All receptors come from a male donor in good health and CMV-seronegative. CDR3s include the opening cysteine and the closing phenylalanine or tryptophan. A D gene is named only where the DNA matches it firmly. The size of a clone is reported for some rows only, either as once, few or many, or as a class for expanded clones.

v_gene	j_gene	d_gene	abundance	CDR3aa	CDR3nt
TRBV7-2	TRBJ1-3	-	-	CASSLELASGNTIYF	TGTGCCAGCAGCTTAGAGCTCGCCTCTGGAAACACCATATATTTT
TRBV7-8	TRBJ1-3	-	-	CASSLDGISGNTIYF	TGTGCCAGCAGCTTAGACGGTATCTCTGGAAACACCATATATTTT
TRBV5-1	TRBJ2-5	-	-	CASSFLPDSGWETQYF	TGCGCCAGCAGCTTTCTGCCCGACTCCGGGTGGGAGACCCAGTACTTC
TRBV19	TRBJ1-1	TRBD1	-	CASGTGAFNTEAFF	TGTGCCAGCGGGACAGGGGCTTTCAACACTGAAGCTTTCTTT
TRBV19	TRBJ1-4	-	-	CASSIGQATNEKLFF	TGTGCCAGTAGTATAGGACAGGCAACTAATGAAAAACTGTTTTTT
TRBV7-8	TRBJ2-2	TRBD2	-	CASSSGLAGGINTGELFF	TGTGCCAGCAGCTCCGGACTAGCGGGGGGCATAAACACCGGGGAGCTGTTTTTT
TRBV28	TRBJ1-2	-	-	CASNHPPGSHYGYTF	TGTGCCAGCAACCACCCCCCAGGATCACACTATGGCTACACCTTC
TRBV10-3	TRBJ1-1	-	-	CAISPQGSSEAFF	TGTGCCATCAGTCCTCAGGGTTCCAGTGAAGCTTTCTTT
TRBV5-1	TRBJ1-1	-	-	CASSLVALNTEAFF	TGCGCCAGCAGCTTGGTAGCATTGAACACTGAAGCTTTCTTT
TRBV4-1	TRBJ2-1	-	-	CASSQDRITGWHEQFF	TGCGCCAGCAGCCAAGATCGAATCACAGGGTGGCATGAGCAGTTCTTC
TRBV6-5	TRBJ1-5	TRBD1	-	CASSKDRGSNQPQHF	TGTGCCAGCAGCAAAGACAGGGGGAGCAATCAGCCCCAGCATTTT
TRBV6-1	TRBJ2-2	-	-	CASGTTIVPGELFF	TGTGCCAGCGGGACAACGATCGTCCCCGGGGAGCTGTTTTTT
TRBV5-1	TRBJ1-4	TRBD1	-	CASSSPAGTGHEKLFF	TGCGCCAGCAGTTCGCCAGCCGGGACAGGGCACGAAAAACTGTTTTTT
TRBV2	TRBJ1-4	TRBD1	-	CASRTQGAHEKLFF	TGTGCCAGCAGAACTCAGGGGGCTCATGAAAAACTGTTTTTT
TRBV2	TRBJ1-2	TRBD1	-	CASRWTGHGYTF	TGTGCCAGCAGGTGGACAGGGCATGGCTACACCTTC
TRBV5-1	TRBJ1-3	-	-	CASSPYQGSSGNTIYF	TGCGCCAGCAGCCCCTATCAGGGTAGCTCTGGAAACACCATATATTTT
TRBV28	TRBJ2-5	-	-	CASSSRDLQETQYF	TGTGCCAGCAGTTCCCGGGACTTACAAGAGACCCAGTACTTC
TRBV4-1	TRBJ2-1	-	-	CASSQDPGSYNEQFF	TGCGCCAGCAGCCAAGACCCGGGTTCCTACAATGAGCAGTTCTTC
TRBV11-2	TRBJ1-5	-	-	CASSLAAGSGRQPQHF	TGTGCCAGCAGCTTAGCGGCGGGAAGCGGGCGACAGCCCCAGCATTTT
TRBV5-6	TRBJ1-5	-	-	CASSLLTGQSSNQPQHF	TGTGCCAGCAGCTTGCTGACAGGACAGAGTAGCAATCAGCCCCAGCATTTT
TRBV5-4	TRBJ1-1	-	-	CASSLAPTGRNTEAFF	TGTGCCAGCAGCTTGGCCCCGACAGGCAGGAACACTGAAGCTTTCTTT
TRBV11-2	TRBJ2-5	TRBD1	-	CASSSGQGETQYF	TGTGCCAGCAGCTCGGGACAGGGAGAGACCCAGTACTTC
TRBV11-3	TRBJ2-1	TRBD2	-	CASSQGASGANEQFF	TGTGCCAGCAGCCAAGGGGCTAGCGGGGCTAATGAGCAGTTCTTC
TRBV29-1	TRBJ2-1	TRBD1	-	CSGEGQGFNEQFF	TGCAGCGGGGAGGGACAGGGATTCAATGAGCAGTTCTTC
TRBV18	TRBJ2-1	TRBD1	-	CASSSPGGASYNEQFF	TGTGCCAGCTCATCCCCAGGGGGCGCATCCTACAATGAGCAGTTCTTC
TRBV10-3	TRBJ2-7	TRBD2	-	CAISEGLATSYEQYF	TGTGCCATCAGCGAGGGACTAGCGACGTCCTACGAGCAGTACTTC
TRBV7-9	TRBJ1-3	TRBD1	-	CASIRTQQGAGNTIYF	TGTGCCAGCATCCGAACACAACAGGGGGCTGGAAACACCATATATTTT
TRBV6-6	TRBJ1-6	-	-	CASSYSEGEYGSPLHF	TGTGCCAGCAGTTACTCCGAGGGCGAATATGGTTCACCCCTCCACTTT
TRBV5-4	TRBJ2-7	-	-	CAIGGHEQSF	TGTGCCATAGGGGGTCACGAGCAGTCCTTC
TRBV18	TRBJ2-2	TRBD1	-	CASSPISTGAGELFF	TGTGCCAGCTCACCTATCTCGACAGGGGCCGGGGAGCTGTTTTTT
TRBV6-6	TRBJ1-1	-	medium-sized	CASSYAQWPEAFF	TGTGCCAGCAGTTACGCTCAATGGCCTGAAGCTTTCTTT
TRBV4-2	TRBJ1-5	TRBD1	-	CASSQVPDRGNQPQHF	TGTGCCAGCAGCCAAGTCCCCGACAGGGGGAATCAGCCCCAGCATTTT
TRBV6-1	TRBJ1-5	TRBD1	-	CASNGQGWNQPQHF	TGTGCCAGCAACGGACAGGGGTGGAATCAGCCCCAGCATTTT
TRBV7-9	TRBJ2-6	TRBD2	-	CASSLLGGGALSGANVLTF	TGTGCCAGCAGCTTACTAGGCGGGGGGGCCTTATCAGGGGCCAACGTCCTGACTTTC
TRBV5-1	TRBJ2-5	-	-	CASSLTFGVPQETQYF	TGCGCCAGCAGCTTGACGTTCGGGGTACCCCAAGAGACCCAGTACTTC
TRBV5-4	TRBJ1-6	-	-	CASSPARNSPLHF	TGTGCCAGCAGCCCGGCGAGGAATTCACCCCTCCACTTT
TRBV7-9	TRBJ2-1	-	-	CASSPPRQYNEQFF	TGTGCCAGCAGCCCCCCCCGACAGTACAATGAGCAGTTCTTC
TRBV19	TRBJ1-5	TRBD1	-	CASNPTGGANQPQHF	TGTGCCAGTAACCCGACAGGGGGCGCAAATCAGCCCCAGCATTTT
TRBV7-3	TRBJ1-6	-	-	CASSVGPSSYNSPLHF	TGTGCCAGCAGCGTGGGCCCGAGCTCCTATAATTCACCCCTCCACTTT
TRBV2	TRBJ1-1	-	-	CASSDRRDTEAFF	TGTGCCAGCAGTGACAGGAGGGACACTGAAGCTTTCTTT
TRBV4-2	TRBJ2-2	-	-	CASSQVSTLNTGELFF	TGTGCCAGCAGCCAAGTGTCGACTCTCAACACCGGGGAGCTGTTTTTT
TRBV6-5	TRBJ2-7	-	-	CASSYSSGPSSYEQYF	TGTGCCAGCAGTTACTCGAGCGGGCCTAGCTCCTACGAGCAGTACTTC
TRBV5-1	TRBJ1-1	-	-	CASYRTVNTEAFF	TGCGCCAGCTACCGGACAGTGAACACTGAAGCTTTCTTT
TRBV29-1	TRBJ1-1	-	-	CSVHTNTEAFF	TGCAGCGTACATACAAACACTGAAGCTTTCTTT
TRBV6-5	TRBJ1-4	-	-	CASSYGPRNEKLFF	TGTGCCAGCAGTTACGGCCCCCGAAATGAAAAACTGTTTTTT
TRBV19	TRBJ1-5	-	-	CASSSFPAPRDQPQHF	TGTGCCAGTAGTAGCTTCCCGGCGCCCAGGGATCAGCCCCAGCATTTT
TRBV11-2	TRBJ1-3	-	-	CASSLGRVTGNTIYF	TGTGCCAGCAGCTTAGGGAGGGTTACTGGAAACACCATATATTTT
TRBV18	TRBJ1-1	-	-	CASSPWAGMNTEAFF	TGTGCCAGCTCACCATGGGCGGGTATGAACACTGAAGCTTTCTTT
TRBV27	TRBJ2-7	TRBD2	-	CASMTGGGVEQYF	TGTGCCAGCATGACGGGAGGGGGGGTCGAGCAGTACTTC
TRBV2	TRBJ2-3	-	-	CASNLQGSSTDTQYF	TGTGCCAGCAACTTACAGGGTTCTAGCACAGATACGCAGTATTTT
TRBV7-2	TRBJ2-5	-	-	CASSLVHKETQYF	TGTGCCAGCAGCTTAGTGCACAAAGAGACCCAGTACTTC